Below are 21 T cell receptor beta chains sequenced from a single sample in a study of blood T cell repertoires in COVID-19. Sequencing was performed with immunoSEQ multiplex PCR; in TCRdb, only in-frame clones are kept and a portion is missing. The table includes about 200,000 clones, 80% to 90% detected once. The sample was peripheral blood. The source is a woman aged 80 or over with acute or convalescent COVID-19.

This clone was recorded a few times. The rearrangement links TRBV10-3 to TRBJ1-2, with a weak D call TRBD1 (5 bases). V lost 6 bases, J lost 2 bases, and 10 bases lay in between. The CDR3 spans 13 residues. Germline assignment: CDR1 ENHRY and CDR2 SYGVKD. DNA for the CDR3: TGTGCCATCAGCCCCGACAGAAACTATGGCTACACCTTC. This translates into CAISPDRNYGYTF.

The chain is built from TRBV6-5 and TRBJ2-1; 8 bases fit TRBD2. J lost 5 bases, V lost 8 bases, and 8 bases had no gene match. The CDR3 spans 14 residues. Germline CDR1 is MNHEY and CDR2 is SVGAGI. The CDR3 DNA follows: TGTGCCAGCCACAGGGCGGGGGGAAACAATGAGCAGTTCTTC. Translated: CASHRAGGNNEQFF.

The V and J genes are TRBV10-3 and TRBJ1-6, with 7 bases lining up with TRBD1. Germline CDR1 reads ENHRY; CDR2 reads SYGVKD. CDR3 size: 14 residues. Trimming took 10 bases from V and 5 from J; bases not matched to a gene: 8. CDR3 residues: CASSRGSDNSPLHF. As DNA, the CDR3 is TGTGCCAGCAGCAGGGGGTCGGATAATTCACCCCTCCACTTT.

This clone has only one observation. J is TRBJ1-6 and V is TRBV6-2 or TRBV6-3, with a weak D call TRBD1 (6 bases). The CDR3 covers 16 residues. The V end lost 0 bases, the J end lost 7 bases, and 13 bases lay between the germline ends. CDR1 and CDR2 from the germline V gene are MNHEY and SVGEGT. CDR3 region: CASSYSRGARNSPLHF. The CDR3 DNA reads TGTGCCAGCAGTTACTCTCGGGGGGCGCGAAATTCACCCCTCCACTTT.

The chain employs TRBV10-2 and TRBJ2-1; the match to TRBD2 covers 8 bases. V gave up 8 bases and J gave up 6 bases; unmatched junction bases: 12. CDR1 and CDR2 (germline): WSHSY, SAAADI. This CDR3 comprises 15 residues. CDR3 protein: CASGLSGGSLNEQFF. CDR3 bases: TGCGCCAGCGGCCTGAGCGGGGGAAGTCTCAATGAGCAGTTCTTC.

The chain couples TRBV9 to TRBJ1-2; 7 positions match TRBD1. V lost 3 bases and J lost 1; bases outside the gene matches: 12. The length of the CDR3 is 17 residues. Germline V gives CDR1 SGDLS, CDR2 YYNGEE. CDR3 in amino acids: CASSDHRDRSYNYGYTF. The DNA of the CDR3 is TGTGCCAGCAGCGACCACCGGGACAGATCATATAACTATGGCTACACCTTC.

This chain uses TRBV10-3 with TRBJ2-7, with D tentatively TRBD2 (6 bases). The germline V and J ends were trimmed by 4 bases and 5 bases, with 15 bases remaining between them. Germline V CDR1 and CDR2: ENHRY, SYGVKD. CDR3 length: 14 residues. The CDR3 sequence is CAISAGGAVHEQYF. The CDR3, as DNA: TGTGCCATCAGTGCTGGCGGGGCAGTGCACGAGCAGTACTTC.

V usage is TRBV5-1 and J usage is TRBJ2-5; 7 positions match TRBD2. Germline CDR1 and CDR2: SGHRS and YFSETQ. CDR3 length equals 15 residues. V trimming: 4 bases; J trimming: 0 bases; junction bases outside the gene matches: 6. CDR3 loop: CASSRSGFDQETQYF. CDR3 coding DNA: TGCGCCAGCAGCCGTAGCGGGTTCGACCAAGAGACCCAGTACTTC. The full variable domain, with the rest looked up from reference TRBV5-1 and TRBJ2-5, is KAGVTQTPRYLIKTRGQQVTLSCSPISGHRSVSWYQQTPGQGLQFLFEYFSETQRNKGNFPGRFSGRQFSNSRSEMNVSTLELGDSALYLCASSRSGFDQETQYFGPGTRLLVL.

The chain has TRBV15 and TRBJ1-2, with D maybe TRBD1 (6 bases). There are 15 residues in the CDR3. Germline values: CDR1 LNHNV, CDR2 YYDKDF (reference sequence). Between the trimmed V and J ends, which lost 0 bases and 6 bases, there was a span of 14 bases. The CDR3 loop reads CATSRDRQAPHGYTF. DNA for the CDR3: TGTGCCACCAGCAGAGATCGACAGGCCCCTCATGGCTACACCTTC.

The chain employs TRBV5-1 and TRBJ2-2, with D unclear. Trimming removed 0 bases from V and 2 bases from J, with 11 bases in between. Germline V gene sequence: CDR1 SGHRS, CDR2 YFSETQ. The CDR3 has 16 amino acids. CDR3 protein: CASSLGRGSNTGELFF. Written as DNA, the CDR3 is TGCGCCAGCAGCTTGGGGCGAGGCTCCAACACCGGGGAGCTGTTTTTT.

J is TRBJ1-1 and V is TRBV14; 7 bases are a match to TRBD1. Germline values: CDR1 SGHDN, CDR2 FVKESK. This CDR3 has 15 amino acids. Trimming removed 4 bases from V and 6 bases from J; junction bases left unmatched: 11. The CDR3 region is CASSRRQGTFSEAFF. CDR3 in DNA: TGTGCCAGCAGCCGTCGACAGGGAACGTTCTCTGAAGCTTTCTTT.

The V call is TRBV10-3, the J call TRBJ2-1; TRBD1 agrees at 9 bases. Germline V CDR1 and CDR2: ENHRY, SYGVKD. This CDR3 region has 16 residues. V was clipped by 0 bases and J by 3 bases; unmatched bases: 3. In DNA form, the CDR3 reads TGTGCCATCAGTGAGTCCGGGACAGGGTTCTACAATGAGCAGTTCTTC. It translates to CAISESGTGFYNEQFF.

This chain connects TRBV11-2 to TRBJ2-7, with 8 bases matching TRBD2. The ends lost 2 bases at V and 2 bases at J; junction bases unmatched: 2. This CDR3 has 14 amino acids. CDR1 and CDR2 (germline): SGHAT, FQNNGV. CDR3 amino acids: CASSLTTSAYEQYF. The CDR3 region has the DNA TGTGCCAGCAGCTTAACGACTAGCGCCTACGAGCAGTACTTC.

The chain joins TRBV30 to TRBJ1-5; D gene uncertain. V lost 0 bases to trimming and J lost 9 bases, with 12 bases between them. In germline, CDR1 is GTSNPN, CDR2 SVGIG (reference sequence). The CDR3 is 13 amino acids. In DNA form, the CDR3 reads TGTGCCTGGAGTGTAAACAGAGGGAGGCCCCAGCATTTT. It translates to CAWSVNRGRPQHF. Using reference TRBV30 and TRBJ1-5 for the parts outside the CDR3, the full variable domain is SQTIHQWPATLVQPVGSPLSLECTVEGTSNPNLYWYRQAAGRGLQLLFYSVGIGQISSEVPQNLSASRPQDRQFILSSKKLLLSDSGFYLCAWSVNRGRPQHFGDGTRLSIL.

The CDR3 DNA follows: TGTGCCAGCAGCTTAGCGCCCTTCGGGGGGGCAGATGAGCAGTTCTTC. Translated: CASSLAPFGGADEQFF. The chain recombines TRBV7-8 with TRBJ2-1; 8 nucleotides line up with TRBD2. V lost 0 bases, J lost 8 bases, and 9 bases stayed unmatched. This CDR3 spans 16 amino acids. Germline V gene sequence: CDR1 SGHVS, CDR2 FQNEAQ.

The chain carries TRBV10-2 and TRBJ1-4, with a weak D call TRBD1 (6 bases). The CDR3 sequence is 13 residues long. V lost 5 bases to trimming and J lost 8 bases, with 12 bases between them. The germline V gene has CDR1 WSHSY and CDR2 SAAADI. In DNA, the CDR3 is TGCGCCAGCAGTCCAGGGGTAGAGGAAAAACTGTTTTTT. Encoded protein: CASSPGVEEKLFF.

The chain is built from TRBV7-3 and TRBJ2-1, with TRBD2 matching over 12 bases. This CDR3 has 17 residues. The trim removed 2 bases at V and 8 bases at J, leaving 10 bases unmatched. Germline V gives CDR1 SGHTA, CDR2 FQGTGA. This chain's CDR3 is CASSLDSPGLAGHEQFF. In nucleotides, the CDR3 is TGTGCCAGCAGCTTAGATTCTCCGGGACTAGCGGGCCATGAGCAGTTCTTC.

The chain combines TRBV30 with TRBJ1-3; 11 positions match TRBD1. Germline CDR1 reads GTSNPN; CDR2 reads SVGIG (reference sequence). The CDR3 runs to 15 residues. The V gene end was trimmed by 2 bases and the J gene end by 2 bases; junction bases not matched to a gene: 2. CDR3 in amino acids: CAWSQGQGAGNTIYF. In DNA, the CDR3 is TGTGCCTGGAGTCAGGGACAGGGGGCTGGAAACACCATATATTTT.

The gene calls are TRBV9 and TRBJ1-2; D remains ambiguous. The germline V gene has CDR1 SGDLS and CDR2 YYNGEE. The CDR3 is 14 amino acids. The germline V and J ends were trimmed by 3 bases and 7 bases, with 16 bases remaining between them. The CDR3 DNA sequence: TGTGCCAGCAGCGCCTCATTCCCCGGACTTGGCTACACCTTC. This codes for CASSASFPGLGYTF. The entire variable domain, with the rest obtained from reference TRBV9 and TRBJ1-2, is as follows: DSGVTQTPKHLITATGQRVTLRCSPRSGDLSVYWYQQSLDQGLQFLIQYYNGEERAKGNILERFSAQQFPDLHSELNLSSLELGDSALYFCASSASFPGLGYTFGSGTRLTVV.

The CDR3 region is CASSQDPLSSEQFF. The CDR3 DNA sequence: TGCGCCAGCAGCCAAGACCCCCTATCGAGTGAGCAGTTCTTC. The chain links TRBV4-1 to TRBJ2-1; D ambiguous. The CDR3 is 14 amino acids. The V gene lost 0 bases and the J gene lost 9 bases, with 12 bases spanning the gap. Germline V CDR1 and CDR2: MGHRA, YSYEKL.

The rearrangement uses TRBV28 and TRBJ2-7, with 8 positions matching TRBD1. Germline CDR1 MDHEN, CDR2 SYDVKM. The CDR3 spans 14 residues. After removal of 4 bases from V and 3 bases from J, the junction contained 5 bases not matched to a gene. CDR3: CASSSGQGFYEQYF. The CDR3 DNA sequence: TGTGCCAGCAGTTCCGGACAGGGTTTCTACGAGCAGTACTTC. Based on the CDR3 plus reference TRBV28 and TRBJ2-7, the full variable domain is DVKVTQSSRYLVKRTGEKVFLECVQDMDHENMFWYRQDPGLGLRLIYFSYDVKMKEKGDIPEGYSVSREKKERFSLILESASTNQTSMYLCASSSGQGFYEQYFGPGTRLTVT.